This TCR beta chain was identified during a study of molecular identifiers for immune sequencing clone quantification. This clonotype was seen at least ten times. MiXCR was run by TCRdb on the PCR reads, yielding one entry per CDR3 protein. The data show under 600,000 distinct CDR3 sequences, around 21% seen once. This CDR3 comprises 14 residues. Germline V gene data show CDR1 as SNHLY and CDR2 as FYNNEI. The V end lost 2 bases, the J end lost 1 base, and 8 bases lay between the germline ends. The chain links TRBV2 to TRBJ1-1; perhaps TRBD1 as D (5 bases). This clonotype was obtained from a human donor in good health. Some libraries in this study had Jurkat cell RNA spiked in. Input material: naive CD8+ T cells from blood, with Jurkat cell RNA spiked in. Subset meaning: FACS-sorted CD8+CD4-CCR7+CD45RA+ naive T cells. CDR3 DNA: TGTGCCAGCAGTGAATCGCAGGGGAACACTGAAGCTTTCTTT. It codes for CASSESQGNTEAFF.